This TCR beta chain appears in the sequencing data of a study of radiotherapy plus CTLA-4 blockade in lung cancer (dated by TCRdb to 2016 to 2018). Study-wide context: Among enrolled patients, under 20% had an objective response and 25% to 35% reached disease control.

The germline V and J ends show losses of 0 bases and 6 bases respectively, and no gene match explains 8 bases of the junction. Sequences SGHNT (CDR1) and YYREEE (CDR2) are obtained from the germline V gene (reference sequence). The CDR3 spans 16 residues, from the cysteine through the phenylalanine. The DNA shown is the 48-base CDR3, in frame from base 1. Only one count was recorded for this clone. Its antigen is still unknown. Base quality data are lacking; no much larger clone is found one base away. In this study, focal radiation therapy paired with CTLA-4 blockade (ipilimumab) was tested in patients who had chemo-refractory metastatic non-small-cell lung cancer. Library generation was performed with the immunoSEQ multiplex PCR assay. TCRdb's version of the immuneACCESS table is confined to in-frame rearrangements and falls short of the full clone set. An unresolved V gene accounts for under half of the shortfall where checked; the remainder is of unknown origin. The sample records over 60,000 clones, about 87% of which are singletons. The ten largest clones represent over 0.75% of the sample.

The investigation overall reported the following: After treatment with radiotherapy and ipilimumab, TCR clones that came from tumors expanded in the peripheral blood. Early dynamic changes in blood T cell clones, together with increased serum interferon-beta after radiation, were reported as the strongest predictors of response.

The origin of this receptor is a human donor with non-small cell lung cancer who had stable disease on radiotherapy plus ipilimumab. The sequence links TRBV5-4 to TRBJ2-7, and TRBD1 matches 11 of the central bases. Sequencing was performed on peripheral blood, taken from a patient treated with radiotherapy plus ipilimumab. Here is the DNA: TGTGCCAGCAGCTTGGGGGTAGGACAGGGGGCTCTCGAGCAGTACTTC. Its protein reads: CASSLGVGQGALEQYF.